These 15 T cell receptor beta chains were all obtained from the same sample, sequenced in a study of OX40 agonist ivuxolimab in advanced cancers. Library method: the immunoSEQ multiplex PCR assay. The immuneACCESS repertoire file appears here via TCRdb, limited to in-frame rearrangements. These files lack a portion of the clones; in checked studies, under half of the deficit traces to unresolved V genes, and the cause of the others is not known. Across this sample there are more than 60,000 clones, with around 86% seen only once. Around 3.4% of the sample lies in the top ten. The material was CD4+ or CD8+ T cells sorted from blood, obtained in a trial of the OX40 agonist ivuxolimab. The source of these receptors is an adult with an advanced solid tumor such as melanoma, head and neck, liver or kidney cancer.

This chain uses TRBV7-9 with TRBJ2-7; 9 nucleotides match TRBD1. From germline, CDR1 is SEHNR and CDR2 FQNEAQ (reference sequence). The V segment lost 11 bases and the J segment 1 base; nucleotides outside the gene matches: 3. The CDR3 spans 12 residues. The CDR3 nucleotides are TGTGCCGCCGGGACAGGGTCCTACGAGCAGTACTTC. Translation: CAAGTGSYEQYF.

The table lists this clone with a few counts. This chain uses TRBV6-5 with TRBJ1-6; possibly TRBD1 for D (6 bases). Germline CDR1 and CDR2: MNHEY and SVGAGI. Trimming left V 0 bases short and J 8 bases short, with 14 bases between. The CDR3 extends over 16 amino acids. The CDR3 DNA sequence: TGTGCCAGCAGTTACTCCCTTCAGGGGTTGGATTCACCCCTCCACTTT. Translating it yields CASSYSLQGLDSPLHF.

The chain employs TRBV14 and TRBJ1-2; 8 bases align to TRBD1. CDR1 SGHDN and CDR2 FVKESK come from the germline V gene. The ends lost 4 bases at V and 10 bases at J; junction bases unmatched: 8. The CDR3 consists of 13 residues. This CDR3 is CASSLGSGGAYTF. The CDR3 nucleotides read TGTGCCAGCAGCCTGGGGTCAGGGGGCGCCTACACCTTC.

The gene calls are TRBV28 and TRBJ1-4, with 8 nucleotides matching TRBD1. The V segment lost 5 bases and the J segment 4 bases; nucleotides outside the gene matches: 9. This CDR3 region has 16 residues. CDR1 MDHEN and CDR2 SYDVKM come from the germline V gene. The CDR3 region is CASSHHGQGLNEKLFF. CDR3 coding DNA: TGTGCCAGCAGTCATCATGGACAGGGCCTTAATGAAAAACTGTTTTTT. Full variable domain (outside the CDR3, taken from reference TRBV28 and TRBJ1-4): DVKVTQSSRYLVKRTGEKVFLECVQDMDHENMFWYRQDPGLGLRLIYFSYDVKMKEKGDIPEGYSVSREKKERFSLILESASTNQTSMYLCASSHHGQGLNEKLFFGSGTQLSVL.

In DNA, the CDR3 is TGTGCCAGCAGCTTAACGGCGGGCCCCACCTACGAGCAGTACTTC. It translates to CASSLTAGPTYEQYF. The chain joins TRBV7-3 to TRBJ2-7; D may be TRBD2 (5 bases). Trimming removed 0 bases from V and 2 bases from J, with 11 bases in between. CDR1 is SGHTA and CDR2 is FQGTGA in the germline V gene. This CDR3 is built from 15 residues.

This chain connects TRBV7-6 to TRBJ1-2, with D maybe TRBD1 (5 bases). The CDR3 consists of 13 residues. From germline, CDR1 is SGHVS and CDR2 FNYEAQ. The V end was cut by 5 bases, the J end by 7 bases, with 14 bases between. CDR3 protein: CASSRSQGGGYTF. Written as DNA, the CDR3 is TGTGCCAGCAGCCGGAGTCAGGGAGGTGGCTACACCTTC.

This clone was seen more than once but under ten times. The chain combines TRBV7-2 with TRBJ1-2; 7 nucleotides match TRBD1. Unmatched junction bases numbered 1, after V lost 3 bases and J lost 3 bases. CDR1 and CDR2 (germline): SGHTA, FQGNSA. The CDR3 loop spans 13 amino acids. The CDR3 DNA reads TGTGCCAGCAGCTTCGACAGGGACTATGGCTACACCTTC. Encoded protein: CASSFDRDYGYTF.

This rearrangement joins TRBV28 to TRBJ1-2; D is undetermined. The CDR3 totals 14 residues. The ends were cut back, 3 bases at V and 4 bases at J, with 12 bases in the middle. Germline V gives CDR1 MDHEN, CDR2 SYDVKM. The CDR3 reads CASSFTQVRYGYTF. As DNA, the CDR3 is TGTGCCAGCAGTTTTACCCAGGTTCGCTATGGCTACACCTTC.

The CDR3 DNA reads TGCGCCAGCAGCCAACTAGCGGGGGAGTTAAGAGGGACCCAGTACTTC. This codes for CASSQLAGELRGTQYF. This rearrangement joins TRBV4-1 to TRBJ2-5; 10 nucleotides match TRBD2. Germline CDR1 MGHRA, CDR2 YSYEKL. The CDR3 covers 16 residues. J was trimmed by 7 bases and V by 2 bases; bases with no gene match: 10.

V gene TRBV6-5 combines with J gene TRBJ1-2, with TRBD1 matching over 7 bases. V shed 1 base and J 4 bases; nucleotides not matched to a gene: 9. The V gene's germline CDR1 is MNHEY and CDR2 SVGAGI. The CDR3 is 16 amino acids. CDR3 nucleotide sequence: TGTGCCAGCAGTTACTTTACAGGGGCCGTTCTCTATGGCTACACCTTC. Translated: CASSYFTGAVLYGYTF.

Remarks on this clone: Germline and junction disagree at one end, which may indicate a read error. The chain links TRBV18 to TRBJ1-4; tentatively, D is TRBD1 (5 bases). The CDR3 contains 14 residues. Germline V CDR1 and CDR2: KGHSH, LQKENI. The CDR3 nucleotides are TGTGCCAGCTCACCACCGGGGCAGCCTGAAGAACTGTTTTTT. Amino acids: CASSPPGQPEELFF.

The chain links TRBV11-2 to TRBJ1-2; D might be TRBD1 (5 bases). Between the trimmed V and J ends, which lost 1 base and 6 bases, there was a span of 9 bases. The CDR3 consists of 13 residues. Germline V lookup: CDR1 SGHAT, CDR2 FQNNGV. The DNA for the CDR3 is TGTGCCAGCAGCTTAGTAGCAGGGAATGGCTACACCTTC. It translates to CASSLVAGNGYTF.

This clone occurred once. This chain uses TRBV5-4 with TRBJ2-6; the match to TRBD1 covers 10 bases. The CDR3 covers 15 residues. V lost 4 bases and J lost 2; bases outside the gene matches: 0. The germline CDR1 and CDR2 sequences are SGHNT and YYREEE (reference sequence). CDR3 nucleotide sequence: TGTGCCAGCAGCGGACAGGGGGCTGGGGCCAACGTCCTGACTTTC. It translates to CASSGQGAGANVLTF.

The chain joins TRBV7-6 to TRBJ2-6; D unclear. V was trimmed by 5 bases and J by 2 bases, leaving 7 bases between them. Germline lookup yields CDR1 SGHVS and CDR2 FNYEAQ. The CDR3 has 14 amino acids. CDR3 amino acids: CASSPTTGANVLTF. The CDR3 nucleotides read TGTGCCAGCAGCCCAACTACTGGGGCCAACGTCCTGACTTTC.

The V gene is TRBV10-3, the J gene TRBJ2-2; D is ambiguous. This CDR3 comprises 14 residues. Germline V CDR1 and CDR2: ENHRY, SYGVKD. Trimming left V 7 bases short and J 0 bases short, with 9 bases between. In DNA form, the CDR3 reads TGTGCCATCACAGGAACCGCGAACACCGGGGAGCTGTTTTTT. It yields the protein CAITGTANTGELFF.